The clone carrying this T cell receptor (beta chain) came up many times. The antigen remains undetermined. CDR1 and CDR2 from the germline V gene are SGHRS and YFSETQ. After removal of 0 bases from V and 3 bases from J, the junction contained 2 bases not matched to a gene. This CDR3 contains 14 residues. TCRdb fed the 5' RACE reads into MiXCR, producing one record per CDR3 protein. The sample lists 80,000 to 100,000 distinct CDR3 sequences, 3% to 4.5% occurring once. This record belongs to a study of neurological immune-mediated disorders. General study results and limits: There were no CDR3 amino acid sequences shared by expanded clones across subjects, a result suggesting private repertoires in all groups.

The sequencing sample was made of PBMCs. The receptor was derived from a woman aged 45 to 65 with multiple sclerosis. This chain links TRBV5-1 with TRBJ2-7, with 8 bases matching TRBD1. CDR3 residues: CASSLDGQGYEQYF. The DNA of the CDR3 is TGCGCCAGCAGCTTGGATGGACAGGGCTACGAGCAGTACTTC. Complete variable domain (other parts from reference TRBV5-1 and TRBJ2-7): KAGVTQTPRYLIKTRGQQVTLSCSPISGHRSVSWYQQTPGQGLQFLFEYFSETQRNKGNFPGRFSGRQFSNSRSEMNVSTLELGDSALYLCASSLDGQGYEQYFGPGTRLTVT.